This is a list of T cell receptor beta chains from one sample in a study of graft-versus-host responses after intestinal transplantation. For these TCRs, the target antigens are not known. Assay: immunoSEQ multiplex PCR; the TCRdb copy retains only in-frame clones and omits some. The sample holds fewer than 110,000 clones; around 90% are singletons and the top ten take 0.71%. The input for sequencing was unstimulated CD4+ T cells sorted from spleen or lymph node cells, taken before transplant. Receptors originate from a human donor who was the organ donor for an intestinal transplant. The CDR3 runs from the conserved cysteine through the conserved F or W. A D gene is named only where the DNA matches it firmly. Size tells how often a clone was seen (once, few, many) or the class of an expanded clone, and some rows leave it out.

TRBV6-5,NA,NA,TRBJ1-6,TGTGCCAGCAGAGAAAAAAGGGAGTATAATTCACCCCTCCACTTT,CASREKREYNSPLHF
TRBV5-1,NA,NA,TRBJ2-1,TGCGCCAGCAGCCCGGCGGGTGAGGATGAGCAGTTCTTC,CASSPAGEDEQFF
TRBV7-7,NA,NA,TRBJ2-3,TGTGCCAGCAGCTTGGGACTTTCTAGCACAGATACGCAGTATTTT,CASSLGLSSTDTQYF
TRBV6-5,NA,NA,TRBJ2-5,TGTGCCAGCAGGACGGGGCTAATAAAAGAGACCCAGTACTTC,CASRTGLIKETQYF
TRBV10-2,TRBD2,NA,TRBJ2-1,TGCGCCAGCAGTGAGTGGGGCGGGAGGACCTACAATGAGCAGTTCTTC,CASSEWGGRTYNEQFF
TRBV5-4,NA,NA,TRBJ1-4,TGTGCCAGCAGCTTGACCGGGAGCGGTGAAAAACTGTTTTTT,CASSLTGSGEKLFF
TRBV5-1,TRBD1,NA,TRBJ1-1,TGCGCCAGCAGCGACGGGACAGCGAACACTGAAGCTTTCTTT,CASSDGTANTEAFF
TRBV6-1,NA,NA,TRBJ2-7,TGTGCCAGCAGTGGGGGACTCCTAAGTGGCGAGCAGTACTTC,CASSGGLLSGEQYF
TRBV7-9,TRBD1,NA,TRBJ1-2,TGTGCCAGCAGCTTAGCGGGGACAGCAAACTATGGCTACACCTTC,CASSLAGTANYGYTF
TRBV18,NA,NA,TRBJ1-4,TGTGCCAGCTCACCACCCGGGCCAATAAGGGAAAAACTGTTTTTT,CASSPPGPIREKLFF
TRBV19,NA,NA,TRBJ1-4,TGTGCCAGTAGTATCAGTAAGCTTAATGAAAAACTGTTTTTT,CASSISKLNEKLFF
TRBV9,NA,NA,TRBJ2-3,TGTGCCAGCAGCGTATCGACAGATACGCAGTATTTT,CASSVSTDTQYF
TRBV6-1,NA,NA,TRBJ1-5,TGTGCCAGCAGTGAAGCGGGGCTTAGCAATCAGCCCCAGCATTTT,CASSEAGLSNQPQHF
TRBV19,NA,NA,TRBJ2-1,TGTGCCAGTAGTACAGCTAGGGGCAGGTCGCAGCAGTTCTTC,CASSTARGRSQQFF
TRBV6-5,NA,NA,TRBJ2-3,TGTGCCAGCTGGTTAGCGCCCCACCATACGCAGTATTTT,CASWLAPHHTQYF
TRBV2,NA,once,TRBJ1-1,TGTGCCAGCAACTTGGACAGAATGAACACTGAAGCTTTCTTT,CASNLDRMNTEAFF
TRBV7-9,NA,NA,TRBJ1-1,TGTGCCAGCAGCTTAAACCTGGGGGACTCGGGGACTGAAGCTTTCTTT,CASSLNLGDSGTEAFF
TRBV27,TRBD1,NA,TRBJ1-2,TGTGCCAGCAGTTTAAGAGGGACAGGGGGCACTAACTATGGCTACACCTTC,CASSLRGTGGTNYGYTF
TRBV6-1,TRBD1,NA,TRBJ1-5,TGTGCCAGCAGTGGACAGGGGGCGGGTCAGCCCCAGCATTTT,CASSGQGAGQPQHF
TRBV5-1,TRBD1,NA,TRBJ2-4,TGCGCCAGCAGCCGGGACAGAAACATTCAGTACTTC,CASSRDRNIQYF
TRBV19,NA,NA,TRBJ1-3,TGTGCCAGTGCCGAAAGCTCTGGAAACACCATATATTTT,CASAESSGNTIYF
TRBV5-1,NA,NA,TRBJ2-7,TGCGCCAGCAGCTTGGCAGGACTCTACGAGCAGTACTTC,CASSLAGLYEQYF